Below are 26 T cell receptor beta chains sequenced from a single sample in a study of T cell responses to AZD1222 COVID-19 vaccine. Assay used: immunoSEQ multiplex PCR; TCRdb lists only in-frame clones, some missing. Of approximately 96,000 clones in the sample, around 90% were seen once. The sample here was peripheral blood, taken 28 days after the second AZD1222 dose. Receptors were obtained from an adult who received the AZD1222 COVID-19 vaccine.

The V call is TRBV6-5, the J call TRBJ1-2; D unclear. Germline lookup yields CDR1 MNHEY and CDR2 SVGAGI. This CDR3 region has 13 residues. Trimming removed 6 bases from V and 4 bases from J, with 12 bases in between. The CDR3 DNA reads as TGTGCCAGCAGCCCAACACTGACCTATGGCTACACCTTC. Its protein is CASSPTLTYGYTF.

The V and J genes are TRBV5-1 and TRBJ1-6; D is unclear. Germline V gives CDR1 SGHRS, CDR2 YFSETQ. There are 15 residues in the CDR3. The V gene lost 1 base and the J gene lost 8 bases, with 13 bases spanning the gap. Here the CDR3 DNA reads TGCGCCAGCAGCTTGCTAGGCAGGATAGATTCACCCCTCCACTTT. This encodes CASSLLGRIDSPLHF.

The V and J genes are TRBV5-4 and TRBJ1-1, with 9 bases lining up with TRBD1. The CDR3 extends over 14 amino acids. V was clipped by 0 bases and J by 5 bases; unmatched bases: 2. Germline V lookup: CDR1 SGHNT, CDR2 YYREEE (reference sequence). Here the CDR3 reads CASSLDRGRTEAFF. CDR3 in DNA: TGTGCCAGCAGCTTGGACAGGGGGCGTACTGAAGCTTTCTTT.

V usage is TRBV5-1 and J usage is TRBJ1-2; D unclear. Germline values: CDR1 SGHRS, CDR2 YFSETQ. V lost 2 bases and J 2 bases, leaving 13 bases between the germline ends. The CDR3 is 15 residues long. The CDR3 sequence is CASSFPGSVNYGYTF. For the CDR3, the DNA is TGCGCCAGCAGCTTTCCGGGGTCCGTGAACTATGGCTACACCTTC.

The V gene is TRBV5-1, the J gene TRBJ1-1, with D unresolved. In germline, CDR1 is SGHRS, CDR2 YFSETQ. This CDR3 is built from 16 residues. Trimming took off 2 bases at V and 1 base at J, with 15 bases between the two ends. CDR3: CASSFTAGSKNTEAFF. The CDR3 DNA reads TGCGCCAGCAGCTTTACGGCCGGGTCTAAGAACACTGAAGCTTTCTTT. Complete variable domain (other parts from reference TRBV5-1 and TRBJ1-1): KAGVTQTPRYLIKTRGQQVTLSCSPISGHRSVSWYQQTPGQGLQFLFEYFSETQRNKGNFPGRFSGRQFSNSRSEMNVSTLELGDSALYLCASSFTAGSKNTEAFFGQGTRLTVV.

This chain links TRBV9 with TRBJ1-1; D unresolved. The germline V gene has CDR1 SGDLS and CDR2 YYNGEE. V was cut by 0 bases and J by 8 bases, with 17 bases left in between. The CDR3 runs 15 residues. The CDR3 sequence: CASSVGSQTFDEAFF. CDR3 in DNA: TGTGCCAGCAGCGTAGGGTCGCAGACATTTGACGAAGCTTTCTTT.

This chain links TRBV6-1 with TRBJ2-2; a possible D gene is TRBD1 (5 bases). The CDR3 totals 14 residues. Per germline, CDR1 MNHNS and CDR2 SASEGT. Trimming pared 7 bases from V and 3 bases from J, leaving 12 bases between. CDR3 protein: CASTPQVYTGELFF. In DNA form, the CDR3 reads TGTGCCAGCACCCCACAGGTCTACACCGGGGAGCTGTTTTTT.

The V and J genes are TRBV19 and TRBJ2-1; D not certain. The germline V and J ends were trimmed by 7 bases and 7 bases, with 8 bases remaining between them. The CDR3 totals 11 residues. Germline CDR1 LNHDA, CDR2 SQIVND (reference sequence). The CDR3 region is CASTDGNEQFF. CDR3 DNA sequence: TGTGCCAGTACAGACGGTAATGAGCAGTTCTTC. Variable domain in full (rest from reference TRBV19 and TRBJ2-1): DGGITQSPKYLFRKEGQNVTLSCEQNLNHDAMYWYRQDPGQGLRLIYYSQIVNDFQKGDIAEGYSVSREKKESFPLTVTSAQKNPTAFYLCASTDGNEQFFGPGTRLTVL.

The J gene is TRBJ1-5, the V gene TRBV24-1; possibly TRBD1 for D (6 bases). Trimming removed 3 bases from V and 2 bases from J, with 10 bases in between. Germline V CDR1 and CDR2: KGHDR, SFDVKD. The CDR3 has 15 amino acids. Here the CDR3 reads CATSDNRVGNQPQHF. CDR3 in DNA: TGTGCCACCAGTGATAACAGGGTTGGCAATCAGCCCCAGCATTTT.

This clone showed up just once. The V call is TRBV7-9, the J call TRBJ1-2; the match to TRBD1 covers 9 bases. V shed 5 bases and J 4 bases; nucleotides not matched to a gene: 8. Per the germline V gene, CDR1 is SEHNR and CDR2 is FQNEAQ (reference sequence). The CDR3 sequence is 15 residues long. DNA of the CDR3: TGTGCCAGCAGCCCAGGGACAGGGAGCGGCTATGGCTACACCTTC. Its protein is CASSPGTGSGYGYTF.

V gene TRBV10-3 combines with J gene TRBJ2-2, with TRBD2 identical over 12 bases. The CDR3 runs 15 residues. Germline V CDR1 and CDR2: ENHRY, SYGVKD. Unmatched junction bases numbered 0, after V lost 4 bases and J lost 3 bases. The CDR3 DNA is TGTGCCATCAGTGGACTAGCGGGAGACACCGGGGAGCTGTTTTTT. Protein sequence: CAISGLAGDTGELFF.

This rearrangement joins TRBV18 to TRBJ1-5, with 8 nucleotides matching TRBD1. Germline trimming cut 2 bases from V and 5 bases from J; bases unmatched to any gene: 5. Per the germline V gene, CDR1 is KGHSH and CDR2 is LQKENI. CDR3 length equals 15 residues. CDR3 coding DNA: TGTGCCAGCTCACCAGCCACAGGGGGTGATCAGCCCCAGCATTTT. This encodes CASSPATGGDQPQHF.

The rearrangement uses TRBV5-6 and TRBJ1-1; a possible D gene is TRBD1 (5 bases). From germline, CDR1 is SGHDT and CDR2 YYEEEE. V lost 6 bases and J lost 1, with 10 bases in between. The CDR3 consists of 13 residues. The CDR3 DNA reads as TGTGCCAGCAAGGACACTCAGAACACTGAAGCTTTCTTT. Protein sequence: CASKDTQNTEAFF.

The chain combines TRBV7-6 with TRBJ2-5; 15 bases agree with TRBD2. The germline CDR1 and CDR2 sequences are SGHVS and FNYEAQ. V trimming: 2 bases; J trimming: 7 bases; junction bases outside the gene matches: 2. The CDR3 is 15 amino acids. The CDR3 DNA sequence: TGTGCCAGCAGCTTAAGGGGACTAGCGGGGGGGACCCAGTACTTC. Amino acid sequence: CASSLRGLAGGTQYF.

The V call is TRBV27, the J call TRBJ2-2; weak D call: TRBD1 (6 bases). The length of the CDR3 is 15 residues. V dropped 0 bases and J dropped 5 bases, with 10 bases sitting between them. The V gene's germline CDR1 is MNHEY and CDR2 SMNVEV (reference sequence). The chain's CDR3 is CASSLSPGQTGELFF. The CDR3, as DNA: TGTGCCAGCAGTTTATCGCCCGGACAGACCGGGGAGCTGTTTTTT.

This rearrangement joins TRBV7-2 to TRBJ2-5, with unresolved D. Germline CDR1 and CDR2: SGHTA and FQGNSA. This CDR3 has 12 residues. V shed 0 bases and J shed 6 bases, with 5 bases lying between them. The DNA of the CDR3 is TGTGCCAGCAGCTTAGCCACTAAGACCCAGTACTTC. Encoded protein: CASSLATKTQYF.

The J gene is TRBJ1-1, the V gene TRBV6-4; 7 bases agree with TRBD1. The CDR3 extends over 13 amino acids. The junction had 7 bases not matched to a gene; V was cut back by 5 bases and J by 7 bases. Germline assignment: CDR1 MRHNA and CDR2 SNTAGT. The CDR3 sequence: CASSLQGGREAFF. The CDR3 coding sequence is TGTGCCAGCAGTCTCCAGGGGGGACGTGAAGCTTTCTTT.

The chain has TRBV28 and TRBJ1-3; a possible D gene is TRBD1 (5 bases). CDR3 length: 14 residues. The germline gives CDR1 MDHEN, CDR2 SYDVKM. The V end was cut by 3 bases, the J end by 3 bases, with 9 bases between. Here the CDR3 DNA reads TGTGCCAGCAGTTTTGGTGGGGGTGGAAACACCATATATTTT. As protein: CASSFGGGGNTIYF.

This clone was observed a single time. The rearrangement joins TRBV11-2 to TRBJ1-2; D gene uncertain. The CDR3 contains 14 residues. V was shortened by 1 base and J by 5 bases, with 11 bases between the two germline ends. The germline V gene encodes CDR1 SGHAT and CDR2 FQNNGV. DNA of the CDR3: TGTGCCAGCAGCTTAGGGGTCGAGTGGTATGGCTACACCTTC. Its translation: CASSLGVEWYGYTF.

V and J are TRBV29-1 and TRBJ1-1; tentative D call: TRBD1 (5 bases). V was clipped by 6 bases and J by 3 bases, with 17 bases between them. The CDR3 is 14 amino acids. CDR1 is SQVTM and CDR2 is ANQGSEA in the germline V gene. CDR3 DNA sequence: TGCAGCGTCGCCCGGGAGATAGGGGACACTGAAGCTTTCTTT. This sequence encodes CSVAREIGDTEAFF.

The V call is TRBV27, the J call TRBJ1-2; 9 bases are shared with TRBD1. J lost 8 bases, V lost 3 bases, and 4 bases had no gene match. CDR1 and CDR2 (germline): MNHEY, SMNVEV (reference sequence). The CDR3 length is 13 residues. CDR3 sequence: CASSFGTGRGYTF. Here the CDR3 DNA reads TGTGCCAGCAGTTTTGGGACAGGGAGGGGCTACACCTTC.

The CDR3 sequence is CASSAWEGRRNYGYTF. The CDR3 nucleotides are TGTGCCAGCAGCGCCTGGGAAGGCAGGCGGAACTATGGCTACACCTTC. The chain links TRBV6-2 or TRBV6-3 to TRBJ1-2, with D hard to call. CDR1 is MNHEY and CDR2 is SVGEGT in the germline V gene. CDR3 length: 16 residues. Trimming took off 6 bases at V and 2 bases at J, with 19 bases between the two ends.

The chain recombines TRBV11-3 with TRBJ1-6; D gene ambiguous. Germline V CDR1 and CDR2: SGHNT, YENEEA. The V and J ends lost 1 base and 8 bases respectively, with 6 bases between them. This CDR3 contains 13 residues. The CDR3, as DNA: TGTGCCAGCAGCTTAGGGGAAGATTCACCCCTCCACTTT. Its protein product is CASSLGEDSPLHF. Variable domain in full (rest from reference TRBV11-3 and TRBJ1-6): EAGVVQSPRYKIIEKKQPVAFWCNPISGHNTLYWYLQNLGQGPELLIRYENEEAVDDSQLPKDRFSAERLKGVDSTLKIQPAELGDSAVYLCASSLGEDSPLHFGNGTRLTVT.

This sequence joins TRBV29-1 and TRBJ1-4; 9 bases are a match to TRBD1. The V and J ends lost 1 base and 7 bases, in that order; junction bases with no gene match: 7. This CDR3 is built from 15 residues. Germline V CDR1 and CDR2: SQVTM, ANQGSEA. Here the CDR3 reads CSVEGSGTGTEKLFF. DNA of the CDR3: TGCAGCGTTGAAGGATCCGGGACAGGGACTGAAAAACTGTTTTTT.

The chain combines TRBV2 with TRBJ2-7; 11 bases are shared with TRBD2. In germline, CDR1 is SNHLY, CDR2 FYNNEI. The CDR3 length is 15 residues. With 5 bases clipped from V and 0 bases from J, the junction kept 3 bases outside the gene matches. CDR3 region: CASSLTSGTSYEQYF. CDR3 DNA: TGTGCCAGCAGTTTGACTAGCGGGACCTCCTACGAGCAGTACTTC. Complete variable domain (other parts from reference TRBV2 and TRBJ2-7): EPEVTQTPSHQVTQMGQEVILRCVPISNHLYFYWYRQILGQKVEFLVSFYNNEISEKSEIFDDQFSVERPDGSNFTLKIRSTKLEDSAMYFCASSLTSGTSYEQYFGPGTRLTVT.

The chain couples TRBV6-5 to TRBJ2-3; 9 bases align to TRBD2. CDR1 and CDR2 from the germline V gene are MNHEY and SVGAGI. CDR3 length equals 16 residues. V gave up 0 bases and J gave up 2 bases; unmatched junction bases: 3. The CDR3, as DNA: TGTGCCAGCAGTTACTCGCCTAGCGGGAACACAGATACGCAGTATTTT. It specifies CASSYSPSGNTDTQYF.